A selection of T cell receptor beta chains follows, all from one sample in a study of blood T cell repertoires in COVID-19. TCRdb's copy holds only in-frame clones and misses some; the assay was immunoSEQ multiplex PCR. The table has some 300,000 clones, about 90% seen once; the top ten hold roughly 2.9%. The sequenced sample consisted of PBMCs or T cells enriched from blood (not recorded which). These receptors came from a woman aged 45-65 years who had been exposed to COVID-19. The CDR3 runs from the conserved cysteine through the conserved F or W.

CDR3 | V
CASSFNHGGRQETQYF | TRBV27
CASIDRGKGNQPQHF | TRBV19
CASSATAGNTIYF | TRBV7-2
CASSEALGELFF | TRBV6-1
CASGAEQGGTDTQYF | TRBV3-1/TRBV3-2
CATSSSGGPIETQYF | TRBV15
CASSEENRDGYTF | TRBV5-1
CAPRGSSSYNEQFF | TRBV11-2
CASSQQGRDYGYTF | TRBV18
CSVKTGGGQYF | TRBV29-1
CSASVRQPHTGELFF | TRBV20-1
CASTKEGPRTEAFF | TRBV2
CASLPPGQANTGELFF | TRBV7-9
CASRRTGGAGTNYGYTF | TRBV19
CASSQESRMNTEAFF | TRBV4-1
CASSEGGRTNYGYTF | TRBV6-1
CASTTGLAGNTIYF | TRBV11-2
CASSRRQIREPGEKLFF | TRBV5-5
CASSVASHPYEQYF | TRBV9
CASSTSAAAQETQYF | TRBV7-2
CASSGDRGANTEAFF | TRBV2
CASTPGLSSSPLHF | TRBV5-1
CASSLGQWSEKLFF | TRBV7-4
CASSRLGEGSIYGYTF | TRBV19
CASSEFGRNGYTF | TRBV25-1
CAISDPLTGDDSPLHF | TRBV10-3
CASSYSGLAGALGELFF | TRBV27
CASSLLGGQGATNEKLFF | TRBV28
CASTTTGGQAYEQYF | TRBV7-2
CASSPWGGRGLDGELFF | TRBV11-3
CAWSTHGGGELFF | TRBV30
CSVWEGDGYTF | TRBV29-1
CASSRDGSSYNEQFF | TRBV5-1
CASSQDIGVGGHSGNTIYF | TRBV3-1/TRBV3-2
CASSFGTADTQYF | TRBV18
CAIRGPTDTQYF | TRBV10-3
CASSQVPGNSPLHF | TRBV3-1/TRBV3-2
CASSQLQLMQGNTEAFF | TRBV4-1
CASSEPGQGRGEKLFF | TRBV6-1
CASSSLTGGANYGYTF | TRBV5-1
CATSSDGRGSNEQFF | TRBV15
CASSLTRDRANNQPQHF | TRBV19
CASMDTGGATNEKLFF | TRBV5-1
CASSTTGTERYTF | TRBV19
CASGRGTYNEQFF | TRBV12-3/TRBV12-4
CASSRASTDTQYF | TRBV19
CASSFQGLLTGANVLTF | TRBV27
CASSQGGLAGNEQFF | TRBV3-1/TRBV3-2
CASSIGTRQGNTEAFF | TRBV19
CASSWPGAVTEAFF | TRBV7-9
CASSYIAGGNYGYTF | TRBV6-2/TRBV6-3
CASSLTGRTSYEQYF | TRBV19
CASSKQGNEQFF | TRBV25-1